The rows below give T cell receptor beta chains drawn from one sample of a study of tumor-infiltrating lymphocytes in primary liver carcinoma. MiXCR, applied by TCRdb to the multiplex PCR reads, yields one record per CDR3 protein. The data show about 41,000 distinct CDR3 sequences, with approximately 70% seen just once and roughly 19% held by the top ten. The sample comprised liver tumor tissue from sampling region 2. The origin of the receptors is a man between 35 and 55 years old with primary liver carcinoma and hepatitis B virus infection. CDR3s include the opening cysteine and the closing phenylalanine or tryptophan. The D gene is left open where the match is weak. Size tells how often a clone was seen (once, few, many) or the class of an expanded clone, and some rows leave it out.

clone_size	v_call	j_call	d_call	cdr3_nt	cdr3_aa
.	TRBV12-3/TRBV12-4	TRBJ1-2	.	TGTGCCAGCAGTTTAGAGGTGCGGGGGAGCTACACCTTC	CASSLEVRGSYTF
.	TRBV7-9	TRBJ2-7	TRBD2	TGTGCCAGCAGCTTAACTTCTACTAGCGGAACTTACGAGCAGTACTTC	CASSLTSTSGTYEQYF
few	TRBV11-2	TRBJ2-6	TRBD1	TGTGCCAGCATGGGGGGAGACAGGGGCATTTCCCTCTCTGGGGCCAACGTCCTGACTTTC	CASMGGDRGISLSGANVLTF
.	TRBV9	TRBJ2-5	.	TGTGCCAGCAGCCCCGGGTCCGAGACCCAGTACTTC	CASSPGSETQYF
.	TRBV11-2	TRBJ2-6	TRBD1	TGTGTCAGCAATATGGGGGGAGACAGGGGCATTTCCCTCTCTGGGGCCAACGTCCTGACTTTC	CVSNMGGDRGISLSGANVLTF
few	TRBV6-1	TRBJ1-3	.	TGTGCCAGCAGTGGAGCCCTCCCACCCTACTCTGGAAACACCATATATTTT	CASSGALPPYSGNTIYF
many	TRBV5-6	TRBJ1-5	.	TGTGCCAGCAGCTTTGGGCCGGATCAGCCCCAGCATTTT	CASSFGPDQPQHF
few	TRBV4-2	TRBJ1-2	TRBD1	TGTGCCAGCAGCCGATCGTCCAGGGGGGGCGCGTCCTATGGCTACACCTTC	CASSRSSRGGASYGYTF
.	TRBV5-1	TRBJ1-5	.	TGCGCTAGCAGCTTGATGGTAGGGGATGGTGAGCCCCAGCATTTT	CASSLMVGDGEPQHF
.	TRBV14	TRBJ1-5	.	TGTGCCAGCAACCAAGGAGGTAGTCAGTCCCAGCATTTT	CASNQGGSQSQHF
medium-sized	TRBV4-1	TRBJ1-1	.	TGCGCCAGCAGCCAAGTGGCGGGACGGTTGAACACTGAAGCTTTCTTT	CASSQVAGRLNTEAFF
many	TRBV7-9	TRBJ2-3	.	TGTGCCAGCAGCTTAGGGAACCCGAGTCAGCCCCAGTATTTT	CASSLGNPSQPQYF
.	TRBV6-5	TRBJ2-1	TRBD2	TGTGCCTCCTGTAAATCTAGCGGGAGGGGGGGGTACAATGAGCAGTTCTTC	CASCKSSGRGGYNEQFF
.	TRBV28	TRBJ2-1	.	TGTGCCAGCATTTTAACTAGTGGCTACAATGAGCAGATCTTC	CASILTSGYNEQIF
once	TRBV29-1	TRBJ2-7	TRBD1	TGCAGCGTTCCGGGACAGGGAGAAGCGCAATACTTC	CSVPGQGEAQYF
.	TRBV5-6	TRBJ2-3	TRBD2	TGTGCCAGGAGCTCCTTGACTAGCCCGGGCAACTTTTTAGATACGCACTATTTT	CARSSLTSPGNFLDTHYF
.	TRBV29-1	TRBJ1-1	.	TGCAGCGTTGGAGCGGGGTGGGAAATGAACGCTGAAGCTTTCTTT	CSVGAGWEMNAEAFF
many	TRBV28	TRBJ1-4	TRBD1	TGTGCCAGCAGTCACCGGGACAGGGGTCCTGCTATCGTAAAACTGTTTTTT	CASSHRDRGPAIVKLFF
few	TRBV29-1	TRBJ1-1	TRBD1	TGCAGCGGCGGACAGGGCCAGACGAACACTGAAACTTTCTTT	CSGGQGQTNTETFF
.	TRBV5-1	TRBJ2-1	TRBD2	TGCGCTAGCAGCGCTAGACTAGCGCCCAGCTCCTACAATGAGCAGTTCTTC	CASSARLAPSSYNEQFF
.	TRBV12-3/TRBV12-4	TRBJ2-1	TRBD2	TGTGCCAGCAGTTTACATGCGGGAGGGCCTCATGAGCAGCTCTTC	CASSLHAGGPHEQLF
.	TRBV5-1	TRBJ2-5	.	TGCGCCAGCTGCTCGGCAGGGGCCCAAGAGACCCAGTACTTC	CASCSAGAQETQYF
.	TRBV11-1	TRBJ2-2	.	TGTGCCAACAGCCGTACACAGAACACCGGGGAGTTGTTTTTT	CANSRTQNTGELFF
.	TRBV11-2	TRBJ2-1	TRBD2	TGTGCCAGCAGCATTAGCGGGCCACTCAACAATGAGCGGTTCTTC	CASSISGPLNNERFF
few	TRBV2	TRBJ2-7	.	TGTGCCAGCAGCTCTGACAGGTTATACGTGCAGTACTTC	CASSSDRLYVQYF
.	TRBV12-3/TRBV12-4	TRBJ2-1	TRBD1	TGTACCAGGCCTCCGGACAGGTACAATGAGCAGTTCTTC	CTRPPDRYNEQFF
many	TRBV24-1	TRBJ2-5	.	TGTGCCACCAGTGATTTGGGGACAGCGGGGGAGACCCAGTACTTC	CATSDLGTAGETQYF
.	TRBV11-2	TRBJ2-1	.	TGTACCAACAGCTTAAGCGGGCCACTCGACAATGAGCAGTTCTTC	CTNSLSGPLDNEQFF
.	TRBV5-1	TRBJ2-3	TRBD2	TGCGCCAGCAGGGAGCCCAGCGGGAGTTCCACAGATACGCAGTATTTT	CASREPSGSSTDTQYF
once	TRBV28	TRBJ2-1	TRBD2	TGTGTCAACATCCCCCCGGAGCGGGGGGACTACAATGAGCAGTTCTTC	CVNIPPERGDYNEQFF
.	TRBV6-2/TRBV6-3	TRBJ1-2	.	TGTGCCAGCAATTACTTGACGGGGAGCTACACCTTC	CASNYLTGSYTF
.	TRBV4-3	TRBJ2-4	.	TGCGCCAGCAGCCAAGAGGAGGATAGTATTCAGTACTTC	CASSQEEDSIQYF
.	TRBV11-2	TRBJ2-5	.	TGTGCCGGCAGCTTAGGGGTCGCTTTCCGATTCCAAGAGACCCAGTACTTC	CAGSLGVAFRFQETQYF
few	TRBV29-1	TRBJ2-2	.	TGCAGTGCCCTCGGTCCGGGACCTACCGGGGAGCTGTTTTTT	CSALGPGPTGELFF
few	TRBV11-2	TRBJ1-3	.	TGTGCCGGCAGTTTGAGGGGAAACACCACATATTTT	CAGSLRGNTTYF
.	TRBV29-1	TRBJ2-7	.	TGCAGTGTCCTTACTAGTTCCCAGGAGCAGTACTTC	CSVLTSSQEQYF
.	TRBV11-1	TRBJ2-4	TRBD1	TGTGCCAGCGGCTCTCCGGGACAGGGGGCATCAAAAAACGTTCAGTACTTC	CASGSPGQGASKNVQYF
medium-sized	TRBV13	TRBJ2-5	.	TGTGCCAGCAGCCCCCGGCCCGGGACTCCAGAGACCCAGTACTTC	CASSPRPGTPETQYF
few	TRBV28	TRBJ2-2	TRBD1	TGTGCCAACATTCCGGGACAGATGAACACCGGGGAGCTGCTTTTT	CANIPGQMNTGELLF
.	TRBV2	TRBJ2-1	TRBD2	TGTGCCAGCAGCCAGCTAGCGGGGCAATACGATGAGCGGTTCTTC	CASSQLAGQYDERFF
.	TRBV4-3	TRBJ2-1	TRBD2	TGCGCCAGGAGCCAAGATAGGAGCGGGATGCACAATGAGCAGTTCTTC	CARSQDRSGMHNEQFF
.	TRBV14	TRBJ1-3	.	TGTGCCAGCCGCCAAGTTCAGGGCGGGGCGCCAGGAAACACCATATATTTT	CASRQVQGGAPGNTIYF
many	TRBV5-4	TRBJ2-1	TRBD2	TGTGCCAGCAGCTTGGGATCTAGCGGTATCTATGAGCAGTTCTTC	CASSLGSSGIYEQFF
.	TRBV11-1	TRBJ2-2	.	TGTGCCAGCTGCTTTTGGGAGAGCGGGGAGCTGTTTTTT	CASCFWESGELFF
few	TRBV19	TRBJ2-3	TRBD1	TGTGCCAGTAGTGAAAGCAGCAGGGGGACAGATACGCAGTATTTT	CASSESSRGTDTQYF
once	TRBV29-1	TRBJ2-3	TRBD2	TGCAGCGTTGAGAGGCGGGAGTTTACAGATACGAAATATTTT	CSVERREFTDTKYF
.	TRBV6-6	TRBJ2-1	.	TGTGCCAGCAGGCCCTACATAGAATCAAGCTACAATAAACAGTTCTTC	CASRPYIESSYNKQFF
.	TRBV4-3	TRBJ1-2	.	TGCGCCAGCAGCCAGGTAGGGGCAGGGAGAAACTATGGCTACACCTTC	CASSQVGAGRNYGYTF
.	TRBV11-3	TRBJ2-1	.	TGTGCCAGCAGCTTAGGAGCCTCGAACAATGAGGAGTTCTTC	CASSLGASNNEEFF
.	TRBV6-2/TRBV6-3	TRBJ2-5	.	TGTGCTAGCACTCAATCGACGGCAGCGGGCGAAGAGACCCAATACTTC	CASTQSTAAGEETQYF
.	TRBV4-1	TRBJ2-2	.	TGCGCCAGCAGCCCCCAAATAGGGGTCCTAAACACCGGGGAGCTGGTTTTT	CASSPQIGVLNTGELVF
.	TRBV24-1	TRBJ1-4	.	TGTGCCATCAGTCAGGACGCCTATGGTGAAAAACTGTTTTTT	CAISQDAYGEKLFF